This TCR beta chain was observed in a study of blood T cell repertoires in COVID-19. Adults between about 18 and 89 years of age took part from 20 to 25 US areas. Exposed volunteers were people who met a COVID-19 case within 2 weeks before study entry. CDR1 is SGHRS and CDR2 is YFSETQ in the germline V gene. The junction had 4 bases not matched to a gene; V was cut back by 7 bases and J by 0 bases. This CDR3 has 16 residues. Clones were sequenced by immunoSEQ multiplex PCR, and TCRdb holds only the in-frame ones, with some missing. Of 320,000 or so clones in the sample, about 85% are singletons; the top ten hold around 2%.

Sequencing input: PBMCs or T cells enriched from blood (not recorded which). This sequence was found in a woman in her thirties who had been exposed to COVID-19. V gene TRBV5-1 combines with J gene TRBJ2-3; 14 bases line up with TRBD2. CDR3: CASRTSGGTSTDTQYF. CDR3 nucleotide sequence: TGCGCCAGCCGGACTAGCGGGGGGACTAGCACAGATACGCAGTATTTT. Based on the CDR3 plus reference TRBV5-1 and TRBJ2-3, the full variable domain is KAGVTQTPRYLIKTRGQQVTLSCSPISGHRSVSWYQQTPGQGLQFLFEYFSETQRNKGNFPGRFSGRQFSNSRSEMNVSTLELGDSALYLCASRTSGGTSTDTQYFGPGTRLTVL.